The rows below give T cell receptor beta chains drawn from one sample of a study of T-cell reconstitution after alpha-beta-depleted transplantation in children. A single record per CDR3 protein comes from TCRdb applying MiXCR to the PCR reads. The sample lists 190,000 or so distinct CDR3 sequences, roughly 6.5% seen once, with 4.5% to 5.5% in the top ten. The sample in question was PBMCs, obtained before TCRalphabeta/CD19-depleted stem cell transplant. These receptors originate from a girl in the first two years of life with combined immunodeficiency, due to receive a stem cell transplant. Each CDR3 is given with its conserved first and last residue. A D gene is named only where the DNA matches it firmly. Not every row has a clone size; where given, it reads once, few, many or a size class.

V gene	D gene	clone size	J gene	CDR3 protein	CDR3 DNA
TRBV4-3	NA	many	TRBJ2-6	CASSQGVSGANVLTF	TGCGCCAGCAGCCAAGGGGTCTCTGGGGCCAACGTCCTGACTTTC
TRBV3-1	TRBD1	many	TRBJ1-2	CASSLTGSNYGYTF	TGTGCCAGCAGCCTGACAGGGAGCAACTATGGCTACACCTTC
TRBV27	NA	NA	TRBJ1-5	CASRQQNSNQPQHF	TGTGCCAGCAGACAGCAAAATAGCAATCAGCCCCAGCATTTT
TRBV20-1	TRBD1	NA	TRBJ1-2	CSARFPGTGAEGYTF	TGCAGTGCTAGATTTCCCGGGACAGGGGCGGAAGGCTACACCTTC
TRBV7-9	NA	many	TRBJ2-7	CASNGGDSYEQYF	TGTGCCAGCAACGGGGGAGACTCCTACGAGCAGTACTTC
TRBV5-6	TRBD2	NA	TRBJ2-5	CASSFRGRAGETQYF	TGTGCCAGCAGCTTCCGCGGGAGGGCCGGGGAGACCCAGTACTTC
TRBV18	TRBD2	NA	TRBJ2-3	CASSPRTSGTDTQYF	TGTGCCAGCTCACCTCGTACTAGCGGCACAGATACGCAGTATTTT
TRBV5-6	NA	many	TRBJ2-1	CASSWGILMVNEQFF	TGTGCCAGCAGCTGGGGGATCCTCATGGTAAATGAGCAGTTCTTC
TRBV5-1	NA	many	TRBJ1-1	CASSSASAEAFF	TGCGCCAGCAGCTCGGCCTCAGCAGAAGCTTTCTTT
TRBV7-9	NA	few	TRBJ1-1	CASSSGEEGAPIFLF	TGTGCCAGCAGCTCAGGGGAGGAGGGTGCTCCTATCTTTCTCTTT